This T cell receptor beta chain was found in a study of blood T cells in healthy people across ages. In the study overall: Template switching recovered approximately one barcoded beta molecule for every two T cells.

Study results and caveats: Observed TCR beta diversity per million T cells went down as age went up. This fall followed a roughly linear course with age.

Trimming stripped 3 bases from V and 0 bases from J, with 10 bases between. The CDR3 is 15 amino acids. CDR1 SGHDT and CDR2 YYEEEE come from the germline V gene. The sample holds a few counts of this clonotype. Its specificity is not known. Then a second PCR, running roughly 7 to 11 cycles, was carried out with a sample-barcoded 5' primer and a J-beta primer mix. Each of the cDNA molecules was tagged by a template-switch adaptor with 12 random nucleotides. Using its own MiXCR run on the 5' RACE reads, TCRdb lists one record per CDR3 protein. The table records approximately 1.5 million distinct CDR3 sequences, 30% to 40% of them present only once.

The genes are TRBV5-6 and TRBJ1-5; possible D gene TRBD1, 6 bases. The sequence was collected from a woman in her 30s in good health. Sequencing used blood. The CDR3 DNA sequence: TGTGCCAGCAGCTCGGGGGGGCTTAGCAATCAGCCCCAGCATTTT. Protein sequence: CASSSGGLSNQPQHF.